The 14 T cell receptor beta chains presented below share a single source sample, sequenced in a study of cytomegalovirus exposure and HLA in healthy donors. Amplification used 60 Vbeta primers and 13 Jbeta primers. Only in-frame clones appear in the TCRdb table, and some are missing; sequencing was by immunoSEQ multiplex PCR. The data hold about 130,000 clones, with roughly four fifths observed a single time. The sequenced sample was PBMCs. These receptor sequences come from a girl aged 2 to 10 in good health and CMV-seronegative.

The chain is built from TRBV28 and TRBJ2-1; tentative D call: TRBD2 (5 bases). V was pared by 5 bases and J by 7 bases, with 12 bases between. Germline V CDR1 and CDR2: MDHEN, SYDVKM. The CDR3 sequence is 13 residues long. Here the CDR3 DNA reads TGTGCCAGCAGTACTAGTGAGGGTAATGAGCAGTTCTTC. Amino acids: CASSTSEGNEQFF.

The rearrangement joins TRBV6-6 to TRBJ2-7; D may be TRBD1 (5 bases). From germline, CDR1 is MNHNY and CDR2 SVGAGI (reference sequence). V gave up 4 bases and J gave up 6 bases, with 10 bases separating them. The CDR3 sequence is 12 residues long. The chain's CDR3 is CASSLQEFEQYF. DNA for the CDR3: TGTGCCAGCAGTTTACAGGAGTTCGAGCAGTACTTC.

The chain links TRBV9 to TRBJ2-3, with 13 bases matching TRBD2. With V trimmed by 5 bases and J by 3 bases, 9 bases remained unmatched. Germline assignment: CDR1 SGDLS and CDR2 YYNGEE. The CDR3 is made up of 17 amino acids. The DNA for the CDR3 is TGTGCCAGCAGTGAGAGGACTAGCGGGAGAGGGACAGATACGCAGTATTTT. It encodes CASSERTSGRGTDTQYF.

In nucleotides, the CDR3 is TGCAGCGTTGAAGGTATGAACACTGAAGCTTTCTTT. It is translated as CSVEGMNTEAFF. The chain has TRBV29-1 and TRBJ1-1; unclear D gene. The CDR3 has 12 amino acids. Germline V CDR1 and CDR2: SQVTM, ANQGSEA. Trimming shortened V by 1 base and J by 0 bases, and 3 bases separated the two germline ends.

The chain employs TRBV2 and TRBJ2-1; TRBD2 matches at 9 bases. In germline, CDR1 is SNHLY, CDR2 FYNNEI. J lost 8 bases, V lost 3 bases, and 5 bases had no gene match. The CDR3 contains 14 residues. The CDR3 region has the DNA TGTGCCAGCAGTGAGGCTAGCGGGATTGATGAGCAGTTCTTC. As protein: CASSEASGIDEQFF. The full variable domain, in which reference TRBV2 and TRBJ2-1 provide the parts outside the CDR3, is EPEVTQTPSHQVTQMGQEVILRCVPISNHLYFYWYRQILGQKVEFLVSFYNNEISEKSEIFDDQFSVERPDGSNFTLKIRSTKLEDSAMYFCASSEASGIDEQFFGPGTRLTVL.

There are a few counts of this clone. The chain recombines TRBV6-1 with TRBJ2-1; 10 positions match TRBD2. CDR1 is MNHNS and CDR2 is SASEGT in the germline V gene. There are 15 residues in the CDR3. J lost 15 bases, V lost 1 base, and 12 bases had no gene match. For the CDR3, the DNA is TGTGCCAGCAGTGAAGAGGCTAGCGGGAGTTTTCCCCCGTTCTTC. Protein: CASSEEASGSFPPFF.

V and J are TRBV11-1 and TRBJ2-5; TRBD2 matches at 7 bases. CDR1 SGHAT and CDR2 FQDESV come from the germline V gene (reference sequence). Trimming removed 5 bases from V and 1 base from J; junction bases left unmatched: 10. This CDR3 is built from 16 residues. The CDR3: CASSLGGRRPQETQYF. The CDR3, as DNA: TGTGCCAGCAGCCTGGGAGGGAGAAGGCCCCAAGAGACCCAGTACTTC.

Note on this clone: The same CDR3 arises from other DNA sequences in this sample as well. This sequence joins TRBV27 and TRBJ1-5; D unclear. Deletions cut 0 bases from V and 4 bases from J, with 7 bases between. CDR1 is MNHEY, CDR2 SMNVEV, per germline (reference sequence). The CDR3 sequence is 14 residues long. The CDR3 bases are TGTGCCAGCAGTTTATCTGGAGGAAATCAGCCCCAGCATTTT. Protein sequence: CASSLSGGNQPQHF.

This clone was seen a handful of times. The chain joins TRBV27 to TRBJ2-5; TRBD2 matches 7 bases. The closer fit of TRBJ2-7 to the DNA end suggests the J call may be wrong. CDR3 size: 16 residues. Germline V lookup: CDR1 MNHEY, CDR2 SMNVEV (reference sequence). The CDR3 sequence is CASSLSFGTKTYEQYF. In nucleotides, the CDR3 is TGTGCCAGCAGTTTAAGCTTTGGGACTAAGACCTACGAGCAGTACTTC.

The chain recombines TRBV27 with TRBJ1-4; TRBD1 might be the D (5 bases). V gave up 6 bases and J gave up 10 bases, with 15 bases separating them. The germline CDR1 and CDR2 sequences are MNHEY and SMNVEV (reference sequence). This CDR3 has 13 residues. In DNA, the CDR3 is TGTGCCAGCAGCCCCCCAGGGCCAGGAAAACTGTTTTTT. Its protein product is CASSPPGPGKLFF.

The V and J genes are TRBV19 and TRBJ2-1; possibly TRBD1 for D (6 bases). Per germline, CDR1 LNHDA and CDR2 SQIVND (reference sequence). This CDR3 comprises 15 residues. The V end was cut by 3 bases, the J end by 3 bases, with 12 bases between. The CDR3 DNA sequence: TGTGCCAGTAGTATCCGGGACAAACTCTACAATGAGCAGTTCTTC. As protein: CASSIRDKLYNEQFF.

CDR3 in amino acids: CSAGTGGNTEAFF. The CDR3 DNA reads as TGCAGCGCCGGTACAGGGGGAAATACTGAAGCTTTCTTT. This rearrangement joins TRBV29-1 to TRBJ1-1, with 8 bases fitting TRBD1. Trimming took 7 bases from V and 5 from J; bases not matched to a gene: 9. The CDR3 has 13 amino acids. In germline, CDR1 is SQVTM, CDR2 ANQGSEA.

The chain joins TRBV6-4 to TRBJ2-3, with TRBD2 identical over 8 bases. Trimming removed 0 bases from V and 6 bases from J; junction bases left unmatched: 8. CDR1 and CDR2 (germline): MRHNA, SNTAGT. This CDR3 region has 16 residues. The CDR3 nucleotides are TGTGCCAGCAGTGACTCTTTCCGGGGGGGAATTGATACGCAGTATTTT. This translates into CASSDSFRGGIDTQYF.

The V gene is TRBV27, the J gene TRBJ1-6; D remains ambiguous. This CDR3 is 12 amino acids long. The V gene lost 7 bases and the J gene lost 8 bases, with 9 bases spanning the gap. The V gene's germline CDR1 is MNHEY and CDR2 SMNVEV (reference sequence). The CDR3 here is CASILGDSPLHF. The CDR3 DNA reads TGTGCCAGCATTCTCGGGGATTCACCCCTCCACTTT.